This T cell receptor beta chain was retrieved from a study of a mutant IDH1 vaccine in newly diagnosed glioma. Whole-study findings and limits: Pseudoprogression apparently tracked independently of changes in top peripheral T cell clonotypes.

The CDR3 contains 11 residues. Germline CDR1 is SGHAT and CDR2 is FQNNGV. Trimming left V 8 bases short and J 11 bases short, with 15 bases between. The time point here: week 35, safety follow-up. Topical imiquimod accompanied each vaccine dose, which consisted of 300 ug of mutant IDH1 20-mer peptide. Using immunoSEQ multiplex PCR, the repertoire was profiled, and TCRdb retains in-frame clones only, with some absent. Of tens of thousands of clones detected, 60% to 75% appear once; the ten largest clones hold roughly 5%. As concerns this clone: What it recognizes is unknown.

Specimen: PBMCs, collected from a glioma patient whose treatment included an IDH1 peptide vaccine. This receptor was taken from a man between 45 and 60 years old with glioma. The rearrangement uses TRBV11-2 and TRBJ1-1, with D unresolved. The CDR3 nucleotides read TGTGCCAGCGGGAGGAGGGAGGAGGCTTTCTTT. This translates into CASGRREEAFF.